The next 5 T cell receptor beta chains were all read from a single sample in a study of shared clonotypes between healthy human individuals (dated by TCRdb to between 2020 and 2021). The library was produced with the immunoSEQ multiplex PCR assay. Held by TCRdb, this immuneACCESS table contains in-frame sequences only and omits some clones. Under half of the omission traces to an unresolved V gene where checked; the cause of the rest is unknown. Within this sample are more than 2,000,000 clones, with about 92% of them counted one time only. 0.11% to 0.15% of the sample rests with the top ten. The sequencing input was naive CD4+ T cells sorted from blood. The cell subset or site label for this specimen denotes: CD45RA+ positively selected. Source of these receptors: a man between 18 and 35 years old in good health.

This clone was recorded a few times. The chain couples TRBV7-9 to TRBJ1-5; no firm D call. Germline CDR1 SEHNR, CDR2 FQNEAQ (reference sequence). V lost 4 bases, J lost 3 bases, and 13 bases lay in between. This CDR3 spans 15 amino acids. CDR3 DNA sequence: TGTGCCAGCAGCTCGCATGAGGGTCCCAATCAGCCCCAGCATTTT. Its translation is CASSSHEGPNQPQHF.

V usage is TRBV6-5 and J usage is TRBJ1-3, with D tentatively TRBD1 (6 bases). The CDR3 covers 13 residues. V was shortened by 8 bases and J by 2 bases, with 10 bases between the two germline ends. The germline CDR1 and CDR2 sequences are MNHEY and SVGAGI. CDR3 nucleotide sequence: TGTGCCAGCCGGAGGGGGGCTGGAAACACCATATATTTT. It is translated as CASRRGAGNTIYF.

The V gene is TRBV6-6, the J gene TRBJ1-1, with D possibly TRBD1 on 6 matching bases. CDR3 length: 15 residues. V lost 5 bases and J lost 3, with 16 bases in between. CDR1 is MNHNY and CDR2 is SVGAGI in the germline V gene (reference sequence). In DNA form, the CDR3 reads TGTGCCAGCAGTCCCGCCGTGGGGGGCGACACTGAAGCTTTCTTT. Translating it yields CASSPAVGGDTEAFF.

This clone was detected once. This CDR3 reads CASSQGLAGGPAWEQFF. The CDR3 DNA follows: TGTGCCAGCAGCCAAGGACTAGCGGGAGGCCCCGCCTGGGAGCAGTTCTTC. V is TRBV7-8 and J is TRBJ2-1, with 14 bases matching TRBD2. Trimming took 5 bases from V and 10 from J; bases not matched to a gene: 13. The CDR3 has 17 residues. Germline CDR1 SGHVS, CDR2 FQNEAQ.

J is TRBJ1-1 and V is TRBV29-1; 9 nucleotides line up with TRBD1. Trimming took 7 bases from V and 4 from J; bases not matched to a gene: 22. Germline lookup yields CDR1 SQVTM and CDR2 ANQGSEA. The CDR3 consists of 18 residues. This CDR3 reads CSAVPGQGRGGLSTEAFF. CDR3 nucleotide sequence: TGCAGCGCCGTCCCGGGACAGGGCCGGGGGGGGCTTAGCACTGAAGCTTTCTTT.